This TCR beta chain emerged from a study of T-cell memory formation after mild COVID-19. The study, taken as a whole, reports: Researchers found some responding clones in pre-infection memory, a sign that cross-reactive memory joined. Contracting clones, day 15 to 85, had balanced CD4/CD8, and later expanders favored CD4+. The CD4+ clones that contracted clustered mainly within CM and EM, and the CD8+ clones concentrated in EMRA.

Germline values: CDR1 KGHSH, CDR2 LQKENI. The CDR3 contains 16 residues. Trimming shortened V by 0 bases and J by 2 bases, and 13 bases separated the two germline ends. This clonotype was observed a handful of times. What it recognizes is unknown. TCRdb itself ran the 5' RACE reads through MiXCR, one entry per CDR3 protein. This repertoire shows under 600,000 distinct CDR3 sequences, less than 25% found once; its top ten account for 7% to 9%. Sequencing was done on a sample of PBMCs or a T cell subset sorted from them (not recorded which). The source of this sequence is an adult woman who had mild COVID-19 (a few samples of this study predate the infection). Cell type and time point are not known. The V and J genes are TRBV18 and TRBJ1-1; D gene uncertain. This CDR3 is CASSPPIGRVNTEAFF. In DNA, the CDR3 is TGTGCCAGCTCACCACCGATTGGCCGGGTTAACACTGAAGCTTTCTTT.